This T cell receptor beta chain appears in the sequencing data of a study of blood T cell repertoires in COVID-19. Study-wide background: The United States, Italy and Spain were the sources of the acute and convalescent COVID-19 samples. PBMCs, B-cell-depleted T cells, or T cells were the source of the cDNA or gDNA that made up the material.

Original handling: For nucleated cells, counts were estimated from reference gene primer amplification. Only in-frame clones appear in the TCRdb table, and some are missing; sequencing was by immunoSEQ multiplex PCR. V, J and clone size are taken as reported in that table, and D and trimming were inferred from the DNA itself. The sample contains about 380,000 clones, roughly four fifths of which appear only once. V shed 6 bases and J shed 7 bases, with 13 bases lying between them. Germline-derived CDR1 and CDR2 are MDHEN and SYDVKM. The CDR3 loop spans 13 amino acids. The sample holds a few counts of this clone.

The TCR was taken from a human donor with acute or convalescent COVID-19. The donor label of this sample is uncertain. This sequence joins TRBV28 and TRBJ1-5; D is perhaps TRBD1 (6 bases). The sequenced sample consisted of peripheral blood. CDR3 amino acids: CASRPGGPQPQHF. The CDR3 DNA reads TGTGCCAGCAGGCCCGGGGGGCCCCAGCCCCAGCATTTT.